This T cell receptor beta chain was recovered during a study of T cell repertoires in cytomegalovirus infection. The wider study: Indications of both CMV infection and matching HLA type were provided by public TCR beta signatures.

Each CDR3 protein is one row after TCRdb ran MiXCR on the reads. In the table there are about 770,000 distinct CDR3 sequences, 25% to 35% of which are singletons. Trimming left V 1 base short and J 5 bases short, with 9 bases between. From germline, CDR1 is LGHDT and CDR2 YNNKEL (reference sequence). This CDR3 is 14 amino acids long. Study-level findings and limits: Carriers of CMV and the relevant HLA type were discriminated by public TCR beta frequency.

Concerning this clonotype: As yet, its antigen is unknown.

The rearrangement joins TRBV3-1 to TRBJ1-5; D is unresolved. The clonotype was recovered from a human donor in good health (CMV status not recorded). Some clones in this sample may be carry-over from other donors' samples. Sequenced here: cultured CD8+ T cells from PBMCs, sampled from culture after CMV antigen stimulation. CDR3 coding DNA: TGTGCCAGCAGCCAAGCGAGTTGGGATCAGCCCCAGCATTTT. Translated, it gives CASSQASWDQPQHF.